The 16 T cell receptor beta chains in this list originate from one sample, sequenced in a study of shared clonotypes between healthy human individuals. Sequenced by immunoSEQ multiplex PCR; TCRdb stores in-frame clones only, minus some. The data contain 2 million to 2.5 million clones, almost 96% of them singletons. The material sequenced was naive CD4+ T cells sorted from blood. Subset here: CD45RA+ positively selected. The receptors were sampled from a young man in good health.

A note on this clone: The junction departs from germline at one end; a sequencing error may be responsible. The rearrangement uses TRBV4-1 and TRBJ1-1, with no clear D. The CDR3 is 11 residues long. CDR1 is MGHRA, CDR2 YSYEKL, per germline. CDR3 nucleotides: TGCGCCAGCAGCCAAGTACAAGGGATCAATTTT. Encoded protein: CASSQVQGINF.

V and J are TRBV30 and TRBJ1-6; 12 bases line up with TRBD1. V trimming: 3 bases; J trimming: 10 bases; junction bases outside the gene matches: 7. CDR1 is GTSNPN and CDR2 is SVGIG in the germline V gene (reference sequence). This CDR3 has 15 amino acids. The CDR3, as DNA: TGTGCCTGGAGCAATACCGGGACAGGGGGCTCACCCCTCCACTTT. This encodes CAWSNTGTGGSPLHF.

V and J are TRBV28 and TRBJ1-2, with 10 bases aligning to TRBD1. There are 15 residues in the CDR3. Germline V gene lookup returns CDR1 MDHEN and CDR2 SYDVKM. Unmatched junction bases numbered 12, after V lost 6 bases and J lost 8 bases. The CDR3 here is CASSAAGTGDVGYTF. The CDR3 DNA follows: TGTGCCAGCAGCGCGGCCGGGACAGGGGACGTGGGCTACACCTTC.

With respect to this clone: Other DNA variants within this sample encode the same CDR3. This sequence joins TRBV6-1 and TRBJ2-7; D may be TRBD1 (5 bases). The CDR3 sequence is 12 residues long. Germline V lookup: CDR1 MNHNS, CDR2 SASEGT. Trimming stripped 7 bases from V and 3 bases from J, with 10 bases between. The CDR3 bases are TGTGCCAGCACCCCCCAGGGCTACGAGCAGTACTTC. This encodes CASTPQGYEQYF.

This clone was counted a single time. This sequence joins TRBV2 and TRBJ1-2; D is unclear. Deletions cut 7 bases from V and 0 bases from J, with 15 bases between. CDR1 and CDR2 from the germline V gene are SNHLY and FYNNEI. The CDR3 runs to 15 residues. CDR3 nucleotide sequence: TGTGCCAGCAAGAGTACCTTGCTAGCTAACTATGGCTACACCTTC. Translating gives CASKSTLLANYGYTF.

This clone was counted between two and nine times. The sample holds other DNA sequences that translate to the same CDR3. The CDR3 region is CASSLGATNEKLFF. The CDR3 DNA sequence: TGCGCCAGCAGCTTGGGGGCGACTAATGAAAAACTGTTTTTT. This sequence joins TRBV5-1 and TRBJ1-4; unclear D gene. This CDR3 is 14 amino acids long. Looked up from germline, CDR1 is SGHRS and CDR2 is YFSETQ. V gave up 0 bases and J gave up 2 bases, with 5 bases separating them.

CDR3 sequence: CASSLPPGPGNTIYF. The CDR3 nucleotides read TGTGCCAGCAGCTTACCCCCGGGCCCTGGAAACACCATATATTTT. V usage is TRBV7-2 and J usage is TRBJ1-3; D call uncertain. The CDR3 covers 15 residues. The V gene lost 2 bases and the J gene lost 2 bases, with 10 bases spanning the gap. Germline CDR1 and CDR2: SGHTA and FQGNSA. The whole variable domain, filled in from reference TRBV7-2 and TRBJ1-3, reads GAGVSQSPSNKVTEKGKDVELRCDPISGHTALYWYRQSLGQGLEFLIYFQGNSAPDKSGLPSDRFSAERTGGSVSTLTIQRTQQEDSAVYLCASSLPPGPGNTIYFGEGSWLTVV.

V gene TRBV5-6 combines with J gene TRBJ1-2; 11 positions agree with TRBD1. V was pared by 4 bases and J by 7 bases, with 9 bases of the junction left unmatched. Germline CDR1 reads SGHDT; CDR2 reads YYEEEE. This CDR3 is built from 15 residues. CDR3 loop: CASSPSGQGARGYTF. The CDR3 region has the DNA TGTGCCAGCAGCCCTAGCGGACAGGGGGCTCGTGGCTACACCTTC.

CDR3 residues: CSGGFGEQFF. CDR3 nucleotide sequence: TGCAGCGGGGGTTTTGGTGAGCAGTTCTTC. This sequence joins TRBV29-1 and TRBJ2-1; D not certain. Germline CDR1 SQVTM, CDR2 ANQGSEA. Trimming removed 7 bases at V and 9 bases at J, with 10 bases between. CDR3 size: 10 residues.

The CDR3 DNA reads as TGTGCCAGCAGCTTAGTCGGGACCACGTCCCCCGAGCAGTACTTC. Translation gives CASSLVGTTSPEQYF. The V and J genes are TRBV7-9 and TRBJ2-7; either TRBD1 or TRBD2 may fit D (5 bases each). Trimming cost V 1 base and J 6 bases, with 16 bases left between them. The germline V gene has CDR1 SEHNR and CDR2 FQNEAQ (reference sequence). The CDR3 length is 15 residues.

This clone was picked up a small number of times. The chain combines TRBV2 with TRBJ1-2; maybe TRBD1 (5 bases). V shed 4 bases and J shed 9 bases, with 15 bases lying between them. CDR1 and CDR2 from the germline V gene are SNHLY and FYNNEI. The CDR3 runs to 13 residues. CDR3 nucleotides: TGTGCCAGCAGTGGGGACGGACTATGGAGCTACACCTTC. This encodes CASSGDGLWSYTF.

V usage is TRBV4-1 and J usage is TRBJ1-6, with D maybe TRBD1 (5 bases). V gave up 0 bases and J gave up 7 bases, with 16 bases separating them. Germline V gives CDR1 MGHRA, CDR2 YSYEKL. This CDR3 comprises 17 residues. The CDR3 coding sequence is TGCGCCAGCAGCCAAGATAGGGGCCGGCCGGAAAATTCACCCCTCCACTTT. This codes for CASSQDRGRPENSPLHF.

The chain joins TRBV19 to TRBJ2-4; D assignment may be TRBD1 or TRBD2 (5 bases each). CDR3 length equals 19 residues. With 3 bases removed from V and 0 bases from J, the gap between germline ends came to 21 bases. Germline V gene lookup returns CDR1 LNHDA and CDR2 SQIVND (reference sequence). The CDR3 sequence: CASSMGPPAGSLAKNIQYF. The CDR3 DNA sequence: TGTGCCAGTAGTATGGGACCCCCGGCAGGCTCGCTAGCCAAAAACATTCAGTACTTC.

The rearrangement uses TRBV7-2 and TRBJ1-1, with 7 bases that match TRBD1. V shed 1 base, J shed 10 bases, and the junction held 3 bases outside the gene matches. Per the germline V gene, CDR1 is SGHTA and CDR2 is FQGNSA. This CDR3 comprises 12 residues. The CDR3 loop reads CASSLGQGRAFF. CDR3 DNA: TGTGCCAGCAGCTTAGGACAGGGAAGAGCTTTCTTT.

The V and J genes are TRBV5-1 and TRBJ1-3; D is perhaps TRBD1 (6 bases). This CDR3 has 16 amino acids. V lost 0 bases and J 0 bases, leaving 10 bases between the germline ends. Germline assignment: CDR1 SGHRS and CDR2 YFSETQ. The CDR3 bases are TGCGCCAGCAGCTTGGCGGGACACTCCTCTGGAAACACCATATATTTT. As protein: CASSLAGHSSGNTIYF. Full variable domain (remainder filled in from reference TRBV5-1 and TRBJ1-3): KAGVTQTPRYLIKTRGQQVTLSCSPISGHRSVSWYQQTPGQGLQFLFEYFSETQRNKGNFPGRFSGRQFSNSRSEMNVSTLELGDSALYLCASSLAGHSSGNTIYFGEGSWLTVV.

The chain combines TRBV7-2 with TRBJ2-1; 7 bases map to TRBD2. The CDR3 runs 14 residues. V shed 5 bases and J 7 bases; nucleotides not matched to a gene: 8. The germline V gene encodes CDR1 SGHTA and CDR2 FQGNSA. CDR3 loop: CASSPSGIRNEQFF. CDR3 in DNA: TGTGCCAGCAGCCCAAGCGGGATTAGGAATGAGCAGTTCTTC.